The text below deals with one T cell receptor beta chain. Its antigen is undetermined. These data are taken from a study of cytomegalovirus exposure and HLA in healthy donors. General study points: A later analysis showed TCR association rates differing by HLA locus, peaking at DRB1 and lowest at HLA-C. Relative to equally common others, HLA-associated TCR beta chains showed greater clonal expansion in a later analysis.

PCR was performed using 60 Vbeta and 13 Jbeta primers. The data were produced by immunoSEQ multiplex PCR, yet TCRdb's version contains in-frame clones alone and is incomplete. The sample carries 87,000 or so clones, 60% to 75% recorded once. This CDR3 spans 15 amino acids. After removal of 5 bases from V and 7 bases from J, the junction contained 6 bases not matched to a gene. CDR1 is MNHEY, CDR2 SMNVEV, per germline (reference sequence). Sequenced material: PBMCs. The chain couples TRBV27 to TRBJ1-6; TRBD1 matches 9 bases. The TCR sequence derives from a man in his fifties or sixties in good health and CMV-seronegative. CDR3 DNA: TGTGCCAGCAGTCCTGGGGACAGGGTGAATTCACCCCTCCACTTT. It yields the protein CASSPGDRVNSPLHF.